The rows below give T cell receptor beta chains drawn from one sample of a study of neurological immune-mediated disorders. In TCRdb, the 5' RACE reads were re-called with MiXCR into one record per CDR3 protein. The sample consists of some 86,000 distinct CDR3 sequences, just over 2.5% of them appearing once. Sequenced sample: PBMCs. All receptors come from a woman under 40 with multiple sclerosis. The CDR3 runs from the conserved cysteine through the conserved F or W. Each record gives: V gene, clone size, D gene, J gene, CDR3 DNA, CDR3 protein. D genes are given only for firm matches. Clone size is not always given. Where it is, it says once, few, many or a class for expanded clones.

>TRBV29-1|many|-|TRBJ2-1
TGCAGCGTTGAGTCACTCGCATACAATGAGCAGTTCTTC
CSVESLAYNEQFF
>TRBV5-1|many|TRBD1|TRBJ1-4
TGCGCCAGCGGCAGCGGACAGGGTGGTGAAAAACTGTTTTTT
CASGSGQGGEKLFF
>TRBV10-3|many|TRBD1|TRBJ2-1
TGTGCCATCAGTGAGTCCGCCCGCAGGACAGGGGGGGGCAATGAGCAGTTCTTC
CAISESARRTGGGNEQFF
>TRBV20-1|many|-|TRBJ1-2
TGCAGTGCTAGCACAGGGCCCCTTAACTATGGCTACACCTTC
CSASTGPLNYGYTF
>TRBV14|many|-|TRBJ1-2
TGTGCCAGCAGCCAAAGGGGACCTACGAACTATGGCTACACCTTC
CASSQRGPTNYGYTF
>TRBV15|many|TRBD1|TRBJ2-2
TGTGCCACCAGCACAAGGTCAGGGGGAGTCGGGGAGCTGTTTTTT
CATSTRSGGVGELFF
>TRBV7-2|many|-|TRBJ2-1
TGTGCCAGCAGCTTCGCGCGGGACAGCGATGAGCAGTTCTTC
CASSFARDSDEQFF
>TRBV12-3/TRBV12-4|many|-|TRBJ2-7
TGTGCCAGCAGTTTAGAGACTTCGCTGGGTGAGCAGTACTTC
CASSLETSLGEQYF
>TRBV10-3|many|-|TRBJ2-7
TGTGCCATCAGTGAGCCGGCCTTGAACGAGCAGTACTTC
CAISEPALNEQYF
>TRBV5-1|once|-|TRBJ1-1
TGCGCCAGCAGCTTGGGGACAGTTTTGAACACTGAAGCTTTCTTT
CASSLGTVLNTEAFF
>TRBV20-1|many|TRBD1|TRBJ1-2
TGCAGTGCTCCCCCGTCGGGAGACAGGGCCCTAGTTGGCTACACCTTC
CSAPPSGDRALVGYTF
>TRBV10-2|many|TRBD2|TRBJ2-1
TGCGCCAGCAGTTTACTAGCGGGGCTATCCTACAATGAGCAGTTCTTC
CASSLLAGLSYNEQFF
>TRBV15|many|-|TRBJ2-1
TGTGCCACCCGGACGGTCGTAAATCCCCATGAGCAGTTCTTC
CATRTVVNPHEQFF
>TRBV20-1|many|TRBD2|TRBJ2-2
TGCAGTGCTCCTTTACTAGCGGGAGAGTCAGCCGGGGAGCTGTTTTTT
CSAPLLAGESAGELFF
>TRBV9|many|-|TRBJ2-2
TGTGCCAGCAGCGTATTTGGGGGAGGTGAGACCGGGGAGCTGTTTTTT
CASSVFGGGETGELFF
>TRBV12-3/TRBV12-4|many|-|TRBJ2-3
TGTGCCAGCAGTCTTTACCCGCCAGATACGCAGTATTTT
CASSLYPPDTQYF
>TRBV25-1|many|-|TRBJ2-1
TGTGCCAGCGGCCTATACAATGAGCAGTTCTTC
CASGLYNEQFF
>TRBV18|many|-|TRBJ2-1
TGTGCCAGCTCACCCCCCGGAGTTTTCAATGAGCAGTTCTTC
CASSPPGVFNEQFF
>TRBV7-6|many|TRBD2|TRBJ2-7
TGTGCCAGCAGCTTAGTAGCGGGAGGACGGGACGAGCAGTACTTC
CASSLVAGGRDEQYF
>TRBV20-1|many|-|TRBJ2-2
TGCAGTGCTAGGGTCACACAAATCCGAACGGTGAACACCGGGGAGCTGTTTTTT
CSARVTQIRTVNTGELFF
>TRBV10-2|many|-|TRBJ1-5
TGCGCCAGCAGTAGGGACTATAGCAATCAGCCCCAGCATTTT
CASSRDYSNQPQHF
>TRBV7-6|many|TRBD1|TRBJ1-4
TGTGCCAGCAGCCCCGGGACAGGGGGCCGGTGGGAACTGTTTTTT
CASSPGTGGRWELFF
>TRBV20-1|many|-|TRBJ2-7
TGCAGTGCTAGAGATTGGGGGGGACAGGTGCGGGAGCAGTACTTC
CSARDWGGQVREQYF
>TRBV6-5|many|-|TRBJ2-1
TGTGCCAGCAGTTACTTCCCGGGACGCACATACAATGAGCAGTTCTTC
CASSYFPGRTYNEQFF
>TRBV14|many|TRBD2|TRBJ2-7
TGTGCCAGCAGCCAAGTTCCATCACTAGCGGGAGCCTACGAGCAGTACTTC
CASSQVPSLAGAYEQYF
>TRBV20-1|-|-|TRBJ2-1
TGCAGTGCTAGCGACAGGCGCTCCTACAATGAGCAGTTCTTC
CSASDRRSYNEQFF
>TRBV20-1|many|TRBD2|TRBJ2-3
TGCAGTTCGGGGACTAGCGGGAGCGAATCGCATACGCAGTATTTT
CSSGTSGSESHTQYF
>TRBV10-3|many|TRBD2|TRBJ2-3
TGTGCCATCAGACCGGGGACTAGCGGTAGCACAGATACGCAGTATTTT
CAIRPGTSGSTDTQYF
>TRBV5-1|many|-|TRBJ2-1
TGCGCCAGAAGACTTCCTGAGCAGTTCTTC
CARRLPEQFF
>TRBV20-1|many|-|TRBJ2-1
TGCAGTGCTGACGGGAGCTCCTACAATGAGCAGTTCTTC
CSADGSSYNEQFF
>TRBV20-1|many|-|TRBJ2-5
TGCAGTGCTTGGATCCGAGGGGCCCAGTACTTC
CSAWIRGAQYF
>TRBV25-1|many|-|TRBJ1-6
TGTGCCAGCAGTGGTAGGACAGATAATTCACCCCTCCACTTT
CASSGRTDNSPLHF
>TRBV12-3/TRBV12-4|many|TRBD2|TRBJ2-1
TGTGCCAGCTCGGGACTAGCGGGAGAGGCTCGGTCCGATGAGCAGTTCTTC
CASSGLAGEARSDEQFF
>TRBV20-1|many|-|TRBJ1-2
TGCAGTGCTAGAGCTACACGGAGTTATGGCTACACCTTC
CSARATRSYGYTF
>TRBV20-1|many|TRBD1|TRBJ2-1
TGCAGTGCCCTGACAGGGTGGACCTACAATGAGCAGTTCTTC
CSALTGWTYNEQFF
>TRBV20-1|many|-|TRBJ2-1
TGCAGTGCTAGAGACAATTGGACGAATGAGCAGTTCTTC
CSARDNWTNEQFF
>TRBV15|many|-|TRBJ2-4
TGTGCCACCAGCATTGAAGGGTCCAAAAACATTCAGTACTTC
CATSIEGSKNIQYF
>TRBV7-9|many|-|TRBJ2-5
TGTGCCAGCAGCCCCATGGGCCTTGCGGGGGAGACCCAGTACTTC
CASSPMGLAGETQYF
>TRBV20-1|many|TRBD1|TRBJ2-7
TGCAGTGCCAATCCGGGACAGGGTACCTACGAGCAGTACTTC
CSANPGQGTYEQYF
>TRBV5-6|many|-|TRBJ1-1
TGTGCCAGCAGCTTGGGGGCAGGGGTAGCTTTCTTT
CASSLGAGVAFF
>TRBV7-2|many|TRBD1|TRBJ2-2
TGTGCCAGCAGCTTTCCGGACAGGGCTGGCGGGGAGCTGTTTTTT
CASSFPDRAGGELFF
>TRBV7-2|-|TRBD2|TRBJ2-7
TGTGCCAGCAGACTTGAAATAGCGGGAGTCGGCGAGCAGTACTTC
CASRLEIAGVGEQYF
>TRBV29-1|many|TRBD1|TRBJ1-1
TGCAGCGATCGGACAGGGGTCGCTGAAGCTTTCTTT
CSDRTGVAEAFF
>TRBV27|many|TRBD2|TRBJ2-7
TGTGCCAGCAGCTCTCTAGCGGGAGGCGAGCAGTACTTC
CASSSLAGGEQYF
>TRBV27|few|TRBD1|TRBJ1-2
TGTGCCAGCAGTTGGGGACAGGGTTATGGCTACACCTTC
CASSWGQGYGYTF
>TRBV7-2|many|TRBD2|TRBJ2-7
TGTGCCAGCAGCCTAACGTCTAGCGGGGCCCTTTACGAGCAGTACTTC
CASSLTSSGALYEQYF
>TRBV6-5|many|-|TRBJ1-2
TGTGCCAGCAGTCGAGACAGATTACCACTTCTCTATGGCTACACCTTC
CASSRDRLPLLYGYTF
>TRBV7-2|many|-|TRBJ2-1
TGTGCCAGCAGCTTACACGGGAGCGCCACCTACAATGAGCAGTTCTTC
CASSLHGSATYNEQFF
>TRBV5-1|many|TRBD1|TRBJ1-1
TGCGCCAGCAGCTCCGGGACAGGGTGGCCCAGGGCTGAAGCTTTCTTT
CASSSGTGWPRAEAFF
>TRBV27|many|-|TRBJ1-1
TGTGCCAGCAGAGTACACCATATGAACACTGAAGCTTTCTTT
CASRVHHMNTEAFF
>TRBV5-1|many|-|TRBJ2-1
TGCGCCAGCAGCCGGGACTTATCCTACAATGAGCAGTTCTTC
CASSRDLSYNEQFF
>TRBV5-1|many|TRBD1|TRBJ1-2
TGCGCCAGCAGCCCGGGACAGGGGAAAGCTAACTATGGCTACACCTTC
CASSPGQGKANYGYTF